This TCR beta chain was captured by sequencing in a study of human T cells and chemical hapten exposure. Each CDR3 protein is one row after TCRdb ran MiXCR on the RACE reads. The table has a few hundred thousand distinct CDR3 sequences, 5.5% seen once; the top ten hold under 9.5%. Trimming removed 1 base from V and 7 bases from J, with 9 bases in between. The CDR3 extends over 13 amino acids. Germline CDR1 is SGHTA and CDR2 is FQGNSA. Sample time point: pre-sensitization, week 0. Treatment in this sample: therapeutic diphenylcyclopropenone sensitization with weekly scalp DPC. This clonotype has a count of ten or more.

The chain is built from TRBV7-2 and TRBJ2-3; no clear D. The clonotype originates from a woman aged 18-29 years with alopecia areata. Some clones in this sample may be carry-over from other donors' samples. Specimen: whole blood, collected in connection with sensitization to the hapten diphenylcyclopropenone (DPC). CDR3 region: CASSLVELNTQYF. In nucleotides, the CDR3 is TGTGCCAGCAGCTTAGTGGAGTTAAATACGCAGTATTTT.